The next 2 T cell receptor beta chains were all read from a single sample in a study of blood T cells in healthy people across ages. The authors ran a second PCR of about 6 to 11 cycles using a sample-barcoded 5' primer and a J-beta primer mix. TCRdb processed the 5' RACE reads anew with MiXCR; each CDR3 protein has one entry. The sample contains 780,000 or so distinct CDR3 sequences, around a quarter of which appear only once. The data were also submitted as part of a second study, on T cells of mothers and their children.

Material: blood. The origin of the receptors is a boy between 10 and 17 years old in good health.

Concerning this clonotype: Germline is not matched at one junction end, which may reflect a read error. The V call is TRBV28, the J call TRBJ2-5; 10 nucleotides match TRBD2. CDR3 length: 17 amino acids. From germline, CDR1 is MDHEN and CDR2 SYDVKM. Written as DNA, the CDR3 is TGTGCCAGCAGTCCGCCATTTAGCGGGAGGACCCAAAAGACCCAGTACTTC. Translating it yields CASSPPFSGRTQKTQYF.

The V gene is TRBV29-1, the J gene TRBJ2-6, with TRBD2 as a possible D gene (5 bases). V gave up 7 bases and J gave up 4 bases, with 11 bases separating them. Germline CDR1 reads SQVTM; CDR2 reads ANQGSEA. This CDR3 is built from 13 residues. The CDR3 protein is CSAEGQGANVLTF. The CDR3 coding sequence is TGCAGCGCTGAGGGTCAGGGGGCCAACGTCCTGACTTTC.